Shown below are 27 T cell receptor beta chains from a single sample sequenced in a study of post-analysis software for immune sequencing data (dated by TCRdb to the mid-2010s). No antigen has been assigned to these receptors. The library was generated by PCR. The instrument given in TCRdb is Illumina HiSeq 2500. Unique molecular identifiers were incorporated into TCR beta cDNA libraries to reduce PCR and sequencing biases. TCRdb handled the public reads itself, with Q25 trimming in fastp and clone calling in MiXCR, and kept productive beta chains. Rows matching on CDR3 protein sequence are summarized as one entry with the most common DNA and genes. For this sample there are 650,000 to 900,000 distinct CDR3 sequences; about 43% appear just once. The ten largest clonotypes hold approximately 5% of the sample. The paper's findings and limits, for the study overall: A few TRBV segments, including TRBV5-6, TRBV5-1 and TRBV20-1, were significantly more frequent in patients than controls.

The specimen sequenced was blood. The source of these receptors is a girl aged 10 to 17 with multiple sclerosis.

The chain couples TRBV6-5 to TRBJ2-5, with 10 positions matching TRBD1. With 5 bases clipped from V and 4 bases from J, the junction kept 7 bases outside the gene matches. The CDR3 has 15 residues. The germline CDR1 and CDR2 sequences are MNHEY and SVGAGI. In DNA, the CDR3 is TGTGCCAGCAGTGCCCCGGGACAGGGGAGAGAGACCCAGTACTTC. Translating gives CASSAPGQGRETQYF.

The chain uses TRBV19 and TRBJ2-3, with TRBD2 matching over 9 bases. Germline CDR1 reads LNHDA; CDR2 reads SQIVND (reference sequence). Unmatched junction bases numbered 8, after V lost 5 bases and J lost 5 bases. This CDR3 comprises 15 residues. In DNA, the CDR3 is TGTGCCAGTAGTCGTGGCGGGAGGGCCGTAGATACGCAGTATTTT. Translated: CASSRGGRAVDTQYF.

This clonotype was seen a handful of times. CDR3: CSARDTPRPPEAFF. The DNA for the CDR3 is TGCAGTGCTAGAGATACCCCCCGGCCCCCTGAAGCTTTCTTT. This sequence joins TRBV20-1 and TRBJ1-1; D gene uncertain. This CDR3 comprises 14 residues. The germline V gene encodes CDR1 DFQATT and CDR2 SNEGSKA (reference sequence). V lost 0 bases to trimming and J lost 6 bases, with 14 bases between them.

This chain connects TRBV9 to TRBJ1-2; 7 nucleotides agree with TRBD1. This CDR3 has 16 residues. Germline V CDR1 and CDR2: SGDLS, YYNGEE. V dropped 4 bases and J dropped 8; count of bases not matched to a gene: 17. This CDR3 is CASSPVLGGVVPGYTF. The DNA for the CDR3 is TGTGCCAGCAGCCCGGTCCTAGGGGGCGTCGTTCCGGGCTACACCTTC.

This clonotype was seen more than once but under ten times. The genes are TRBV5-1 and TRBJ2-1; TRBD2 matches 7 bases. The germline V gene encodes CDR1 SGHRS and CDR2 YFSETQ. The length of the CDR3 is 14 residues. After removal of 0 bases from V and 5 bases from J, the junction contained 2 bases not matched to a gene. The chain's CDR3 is CASSLEAGDNEQFF. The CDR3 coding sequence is TGCGCCAGCAGCTTGGAGGCGGGAGACAATGAGCAGTTCTTC.

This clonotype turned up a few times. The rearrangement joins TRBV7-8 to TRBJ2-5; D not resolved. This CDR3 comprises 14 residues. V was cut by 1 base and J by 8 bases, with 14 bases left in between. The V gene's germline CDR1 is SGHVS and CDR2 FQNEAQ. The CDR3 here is CASSLGRSPGTQYF. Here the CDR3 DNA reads TGTGCCAGCAGCTTAGGGCGGAGCCCAGGAACCCAGTACTTC.

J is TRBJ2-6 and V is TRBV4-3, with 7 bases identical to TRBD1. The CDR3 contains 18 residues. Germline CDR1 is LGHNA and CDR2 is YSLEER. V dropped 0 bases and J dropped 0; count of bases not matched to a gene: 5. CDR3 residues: CASSQDTGENSGANVLTF. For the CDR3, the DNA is TGCGCCAGCAGCCAAGACACAGGGGAAAACTCTGGGGCCAACGTCCTGACTTTC.

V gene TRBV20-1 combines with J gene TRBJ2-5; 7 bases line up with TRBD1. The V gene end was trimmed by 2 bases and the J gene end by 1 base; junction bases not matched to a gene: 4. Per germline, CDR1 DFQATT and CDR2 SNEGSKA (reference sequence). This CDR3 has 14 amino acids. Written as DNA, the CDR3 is TGCAGTGCTAGAACAGACAGGGCCCAAGAGACCCAGTACTTC. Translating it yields CSARTDRAQETQYF.

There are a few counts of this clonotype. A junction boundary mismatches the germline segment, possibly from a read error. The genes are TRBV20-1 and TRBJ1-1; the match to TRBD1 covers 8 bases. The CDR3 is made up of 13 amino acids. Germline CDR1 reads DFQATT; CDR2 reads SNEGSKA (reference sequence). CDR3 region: CSAFRRGREFAFF. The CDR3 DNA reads TGTAGTGCCTTCCGCAGGGGGCGAGAGTTTGCTTTCTTT.

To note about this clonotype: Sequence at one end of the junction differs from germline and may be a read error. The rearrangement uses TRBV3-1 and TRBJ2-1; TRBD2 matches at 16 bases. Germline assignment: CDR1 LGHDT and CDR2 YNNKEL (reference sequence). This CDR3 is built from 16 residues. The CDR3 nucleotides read TGTGCCGGCAGAGGGACTAGCGGGAGGGATCCAATGAGGCAGTTCTTC. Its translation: CAGRGTSGRDPMRQFF.

The chain's CDR3 is CASSLLAQLAKNIQYF. The CDR3 nucleotides are TGTGCCAGCAGTTTGTTGGCCCAACTAGCCAAAAACATTCAGTACTTC. The chain recombines TRBV12-3 or TRBV12-4 with TRBJ2-4; D remains unclear. This CDR3 is 16 amino acids long. With 3 bases removed from V and 0 bases from J, the gap between germline ends came to 12 bases.

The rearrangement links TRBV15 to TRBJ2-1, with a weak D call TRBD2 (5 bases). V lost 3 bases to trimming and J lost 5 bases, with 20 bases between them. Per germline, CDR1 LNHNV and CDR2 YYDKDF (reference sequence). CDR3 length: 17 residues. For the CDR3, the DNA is TGTGCCACCAGCAGCTTGTTCGGGTCGACGAGGGACAATGAGCAGTTCTTC. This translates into CATSSLFGSTRDNEQFF.

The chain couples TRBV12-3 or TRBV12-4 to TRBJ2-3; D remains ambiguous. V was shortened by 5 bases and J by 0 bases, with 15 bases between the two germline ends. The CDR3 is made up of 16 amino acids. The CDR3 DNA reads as TGTGCCAGCAGTCCCCAAGCCCTGGACAGCACAGATACGCAGTATTTT. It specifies CASSPQALDSTDTQYF.

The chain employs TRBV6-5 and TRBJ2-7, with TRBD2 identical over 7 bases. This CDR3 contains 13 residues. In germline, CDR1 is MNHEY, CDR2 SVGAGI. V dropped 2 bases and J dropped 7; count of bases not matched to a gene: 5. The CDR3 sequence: CASSYGGRGEQYF. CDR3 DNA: TGTGCCAGCAGTTACGGCGGGAGAGGGGAGCAGTACTTC.

The chain's CDR3 is CASSYRVLGDSYEQYF. CDR3 coding DNA: TGTGCCAGCAGCTACCGGGTCCTGGGGGACTCCTACGAGCAGTACTTC. The chain recombines TRBV7-9 with TRBJ2-5; D is perhaps TRBD1 or TRBD2 (5 bases each). The J call is in doubt because the DNA end fits TRBJ2-7 better. The CDR3 runs 16 residues. Germline CDR1 is SEHNR and CDR2 is FQNEAQ (reference sequence).

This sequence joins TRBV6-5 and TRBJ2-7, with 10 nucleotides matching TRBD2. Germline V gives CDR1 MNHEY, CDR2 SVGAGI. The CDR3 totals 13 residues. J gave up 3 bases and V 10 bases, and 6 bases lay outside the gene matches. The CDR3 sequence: CATKGLAFYEQYF. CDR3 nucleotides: TGTGCCACCAAGGGACTAGCGTTCTACGAGCAGTACTTC.

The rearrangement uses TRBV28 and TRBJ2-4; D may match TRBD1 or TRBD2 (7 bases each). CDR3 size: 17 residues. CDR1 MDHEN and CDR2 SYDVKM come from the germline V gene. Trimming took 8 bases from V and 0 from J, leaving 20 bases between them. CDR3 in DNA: TGTGCCAGCTTAGGGGGAGGGGGCAGGAGAGCCAAAAACATTCAGTACTTC. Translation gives CASLGGGGRRAKNIQYF. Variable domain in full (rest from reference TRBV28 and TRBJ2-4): DVKVTQSSRYLVKRTGEKVFLECVQDMDHENMFWYRQDPGLGLRLIYFSYDVKMKEKGDIPEGYSVSREKKERFSLILESASTNQTSMYLCASLGGGGRRAKNIQYFGAGTRLSVL.

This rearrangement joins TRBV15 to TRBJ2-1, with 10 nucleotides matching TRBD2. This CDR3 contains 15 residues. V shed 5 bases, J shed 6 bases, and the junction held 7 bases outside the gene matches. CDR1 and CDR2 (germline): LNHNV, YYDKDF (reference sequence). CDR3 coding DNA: TGTGCCACCAGCCCTAGCGGGAGTAGCGGCAATGAGCAGTTCTTC. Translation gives CATSPSGSSGNEQFF.

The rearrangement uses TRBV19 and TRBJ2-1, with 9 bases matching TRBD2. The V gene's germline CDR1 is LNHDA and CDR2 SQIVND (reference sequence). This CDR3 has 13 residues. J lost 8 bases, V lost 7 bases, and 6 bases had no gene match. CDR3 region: CASIGTSRDEQFF. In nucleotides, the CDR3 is TGTGCCAGTATTGGGACTAGCAGGGATGAGCAGTTCTTC.

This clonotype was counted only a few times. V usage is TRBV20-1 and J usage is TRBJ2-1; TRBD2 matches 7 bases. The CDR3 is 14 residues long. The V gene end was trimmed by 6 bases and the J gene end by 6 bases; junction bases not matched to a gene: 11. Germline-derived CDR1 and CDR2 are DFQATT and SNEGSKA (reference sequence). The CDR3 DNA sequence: TGCAGTGCGCGGACCGGGACTACCATCAATGAGCAGTTCTTC. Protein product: CSARTGTTINEQFF.

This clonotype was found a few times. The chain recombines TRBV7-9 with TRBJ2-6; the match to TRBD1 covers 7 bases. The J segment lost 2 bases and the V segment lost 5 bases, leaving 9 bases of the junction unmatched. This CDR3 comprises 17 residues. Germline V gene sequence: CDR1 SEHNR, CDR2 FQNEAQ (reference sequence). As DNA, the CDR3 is TGTGCCAGCAGCCGAACTACAGGGACAGCTGGGGCCAACGTCCTGACTTTC. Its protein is CASSRTTGTAGANVLTF.

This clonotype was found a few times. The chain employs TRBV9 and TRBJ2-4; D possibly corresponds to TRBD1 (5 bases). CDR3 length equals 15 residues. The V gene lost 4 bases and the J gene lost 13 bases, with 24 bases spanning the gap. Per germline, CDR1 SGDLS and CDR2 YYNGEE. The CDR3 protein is CASSLGWGGSQQQYF. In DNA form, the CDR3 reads TGTGCCAGCAGCCTCGGATGGGGCGGAAGTCAGCAGCAGTACTTC.

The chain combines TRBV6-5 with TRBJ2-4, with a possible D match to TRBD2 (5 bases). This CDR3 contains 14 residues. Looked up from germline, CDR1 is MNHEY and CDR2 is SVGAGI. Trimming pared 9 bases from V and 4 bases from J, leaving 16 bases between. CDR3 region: CASSPDSLKNIQYF. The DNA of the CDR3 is TGTGCCAGTAGTCCGGACTCGCTTAAAAACATTCAGTACTTC.

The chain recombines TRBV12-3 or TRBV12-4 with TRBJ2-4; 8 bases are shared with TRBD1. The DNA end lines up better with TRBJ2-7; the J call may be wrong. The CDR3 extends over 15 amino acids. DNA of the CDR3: TGTGCCAGCAATTCCCGGGACAGGTCCCCCTACGAGCAGTACTTC. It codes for CASNSRDRSPYEQYF.

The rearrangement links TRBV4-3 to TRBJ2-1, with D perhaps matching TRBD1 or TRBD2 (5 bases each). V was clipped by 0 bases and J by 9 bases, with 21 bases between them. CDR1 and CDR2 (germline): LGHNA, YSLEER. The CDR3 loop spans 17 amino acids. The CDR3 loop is CASSQDTGAPVLSEQFF. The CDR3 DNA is TGCGCCAGCAGCCAAGACACCGGGGCTCCCGTCCTTAGTGAGCAGTTCTTC.

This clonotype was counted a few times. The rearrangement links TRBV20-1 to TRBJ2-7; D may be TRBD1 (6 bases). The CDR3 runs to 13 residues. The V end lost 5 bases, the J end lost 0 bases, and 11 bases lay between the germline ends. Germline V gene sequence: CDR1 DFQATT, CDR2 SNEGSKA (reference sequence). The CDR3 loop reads CSAYQGNSYEQYF. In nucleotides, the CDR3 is TGCAGTGCTTACCAGGGGAACTCCTACGAGCAGTACTTC.

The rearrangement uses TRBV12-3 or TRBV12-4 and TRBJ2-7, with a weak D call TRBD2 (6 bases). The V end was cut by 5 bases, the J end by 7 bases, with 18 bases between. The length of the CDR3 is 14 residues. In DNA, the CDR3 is TGTGCCAGCAGTGTACGGGCGGGATTAGGGGAGCAGTACTTC. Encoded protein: CASSVRAGLGEQYF.